This TCR beta chain was profiled in a study of blood T cell repertoires in COVID-19. Across the whole study: The analysed material was cDNA or gDNA that came from T cells, B-cell-depleted T cells, or PBMCs.

As processed by the authors: The assay estimated nucleated cells by amplifying reference gene primers. The method was immunoSEQ multiplex PCR; TCRdb's version includes in-frame clones alone and lacks a portion of them. The V and J calls and clone size are taken from that table; D and trimming were inferred from the DNA. The profile shows roughly 170,000 clones, 86% of them singletons. V was clipped by 5 bases and J by 5 bases; unmatched bases: 8. The CDR3 runs to 15 residues. CDR1 and CDR2 from the germline V gene are MDHEN and SYDVKM. The source material was peripheral blood. This TCR came from a man between 65 and 85 years old with active or convalescent COVID-19. This chain connects TRBV28 to TRBJ2-7; 11 bases are shared with TRBD1. CDR3 in DNA: TGTGCCAGCAGTCGATCGGACAGGGGGCTTAACGAGCAGTACTTC. Protein: CASSRSDRGLNEQYF.